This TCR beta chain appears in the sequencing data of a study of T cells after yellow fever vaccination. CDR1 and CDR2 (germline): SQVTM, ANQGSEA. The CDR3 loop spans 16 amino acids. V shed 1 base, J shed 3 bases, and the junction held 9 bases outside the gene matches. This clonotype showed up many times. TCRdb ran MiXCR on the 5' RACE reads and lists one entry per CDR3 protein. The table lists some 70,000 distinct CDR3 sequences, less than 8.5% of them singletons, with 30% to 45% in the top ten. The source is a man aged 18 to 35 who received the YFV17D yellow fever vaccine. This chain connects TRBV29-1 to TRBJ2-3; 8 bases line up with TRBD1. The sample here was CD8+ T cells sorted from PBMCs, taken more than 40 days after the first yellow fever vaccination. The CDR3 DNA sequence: TGCAGCGTTGAAGTATGGGACAGGACAGGTACAGATACGCAGTATTTT. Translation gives CSVEVWDRTGTDTQYF.